This TCR beta chain was documented in a study of cytomegalovirus exposure and HLA in healthy donors. General study points: Researchers had no immune exposure information except CMV serostatus available.

A multiplex PCR was run with 60 Vbeta primers and 13 Jbeta primers. TCRdb keeps only in-frame clones here, not all; method: immunoSEQ multiplex PCR. The top ten hold approximately 3% of the sample, which has around 100,000 clones, 79% seen once. The CDR3 runs 17 residues. Germline loops: CDR1 SGDLS, CDR2 YYNGEE. The ends lost 0 bases at V and 0 bases at J; junction bases unmatched: 3. This clone was seen a handful of times. What it binds is not known. The receptor was isolated from a woman aged 40 to 55 in good health and CMV-seronegative. This chain links TRBV9 with TRBJ2-3, with 11 bases fitting TRBD2. Sequences were obtained from PBMCs. The CDR3: CASSVAIAGGSTDTQYF. DNA of the CDR3: TGTGCCAGCAGCGTAGCGATAGCGGGGGGGAGCACAGATACGCAGTATTTT.